This record covers a single T cell receptor beta chain. The antigen is undetermined. The data stem from a study of T cell repertoires in cytomegalovirus infection. Study in general: CMV epitopes that were recently identified and HLA-C-restricted were used alongside well-studied HLA-B-restricted ones. Evidence of both CMV infection and a matching HLA type came from public TCR beta signatures.

Study results and limitations: Across the ex vivo response, the dominant clonotypes were HLA-C-restricted CMV-specific TCR beta clonotypes. Adding up the frequency of public TCR beta families identified people who carried CMV plus the relevant HLA.

Germline CDR1 MNHEY, CDR2 SMNVEV (reference sequence). The V gene lost 7 bases and the J gene lost 9 bases, with 13 bases spanning the gap. There are 13 residues in the CDR3. Via MiXCR, TCRdb re-called the reads, giving one row per CDR3 protein. The sample has about 920,000 distinct CDR3 sequences; roughly 30% are singletons. The chain is built from TRBV27 and TRBJ1-6, with D possibly matching TRBD1 (5 bases). The receptor comes from a human donor in good health (CMV status not recorded). Some clones in this sample may be carry-over from other donors' samples. Specimen: cultured CD8+ T cells from PBMCs, collected from culture after CMV antigen stimulation. The CDR3 DNA sequence: TGTGCCAGCACCCTAGGGGCCGCTTCACCCCTCCACTTT. Translated: CASTLGAASPLHF.